The entry below gives a single T cell receptor (beta chain) sequence along with its context. Its specificity is not known. Within the sample, other DNA sequences also encode this same CDR3. The record originates from a study of shared clonotypes between healthy human individuals. About the research overall: Each donor's CD8 memory used one plate, CD8 naive two, each CD4 subset three. Study findings and constraints: About 5% of naive CD4 clonotypes were shared across several donors. How much donors shared clonotypes was expected to be affected by sequencing depth.

Replicate PCRs for sorted subsets used 200 ng DNA; this equaled 25,000 to 35,000 T cell genomes. Produced via immunoSEQ multiplex PCR; TCRdb's table is partial and in-frame only. The table shows 2 million or so clones, with 85% to 95% occurring only once. It was CD45RO-negative cells, positively selected for CCR7, that made up naive CD8 cells, with terminally differentiated effector memory CD45RA+ cells excluded. Germline-derived CDR1 and CDR2 are SGHNT and YYREEE (reference sequence). The CDR3 is 12 residues long. V lost 3 bases and J lost 5, with 8 bases in between. The sequence derives from a man younger than 35 in good health. The chain carries TRBV5-4 and TRBJ1-1; D not resolved. Sequencing was carried out using naive CD8+ T cells sorted from blood. CDR3 amino acids: CASSSGGTEAFF. CDR3 DNA sequence: TGTGCCAGCAGCTCCGGCGGGACTGAAGCTTTCTTT.